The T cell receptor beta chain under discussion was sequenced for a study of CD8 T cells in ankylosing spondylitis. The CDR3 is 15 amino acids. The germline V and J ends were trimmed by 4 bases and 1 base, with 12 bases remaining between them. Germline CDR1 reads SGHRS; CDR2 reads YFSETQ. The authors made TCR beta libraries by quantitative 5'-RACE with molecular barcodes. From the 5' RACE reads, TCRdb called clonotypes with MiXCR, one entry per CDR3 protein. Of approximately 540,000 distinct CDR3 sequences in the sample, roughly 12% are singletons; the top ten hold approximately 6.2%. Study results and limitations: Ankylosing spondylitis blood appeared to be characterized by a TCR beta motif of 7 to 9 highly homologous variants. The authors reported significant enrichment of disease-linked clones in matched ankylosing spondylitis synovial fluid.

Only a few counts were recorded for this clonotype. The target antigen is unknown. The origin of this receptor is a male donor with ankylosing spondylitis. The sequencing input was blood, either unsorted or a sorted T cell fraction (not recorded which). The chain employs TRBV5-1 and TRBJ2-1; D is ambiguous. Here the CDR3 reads CASSGSSWSYNEQFF. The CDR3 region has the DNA TGCGCCAGCAGCGGATCCTCCTGGTCCTACAATGAGCAGTTCTTC.